The sequence of this T cell receptor beta chain was determined in a study of cytomegalovirus exposure and HLA in healthy donors. Study outcomes and limitations: The dataset shows that most TCR sequences were rare, while some public TCRs occurred in many donors. Researchers counted 164 TCR beta chains as cytomegalovirus-associated. A later analysis found first-cohort TCR clusters tended to co-occur in the 120 or so validation repertoires.

A roughly 120-subject validation cohort, separate from the approximately 610-subject first cohort, supplied the donors. V dropped 2 bases and J dropped 0; count of bases not matched to a gene: 1. The CDR3 contains 14 residues. The germline CDR1 and CDR2 sequences are KGHSH and LQKENI. As regards this clone: Antigen: not known.

TCRdb's table, derived via immunoSEQ multiplex PCR, lists solely in-frame clones and lacks some. The data show 170,000 or so clones, roughly 80% seen once. The specimen was PBMCs. This sequence joins TRBV18 and TRBJ2-7; 7 bases fit TRBD1. The receptor was derived from a woman aged 18-35 years in good health and CMV-seropositive. Here the CDR3 DNA reads TGTGCCAGCTCACCAGGGGACAGCTCCTACGAGCAGTACTTC. As protein: CASSPGDSSYEQYF.